This entry features one T cell receptor beta chain sequence. Its antigen remains unknown. This sample was taken from a study of CD8+ T cells in alopecia areata. As the sequencing template, cDNA was produced by extracting RNA and reverse transcribing it. Using immunoSEQ multiplex PCR, the repertoire was profiled, and TCRdb retains in-frame clones only, with some absent. The sample yields about 120,000 clones, less than 70% seen once. Germline loops: CDR1 LGHNA, CDR2 YNFKEQ. V lost 3 bases and J lost 2; bases outside the gene matches: 4. This CDR3 region has 16 residues. A FACSAria was used to sort CD4+ and CD8+ T cells. These cells came from PBMCs. Broader study findings: Although TCR sharing was seen in mice, sharing across patients was less clear, possibly for HLA-related reasons.

This sequence was found in a human donor in good health. The chain employs TRBV4-2 and TRBJ2-7; TRBD2 aligns across 13 bases. The sequencing sample was made of CD4+ T cells sorted from blood. The CDR3 here is CASSHSTSGGAYEQYF. The CDR3, as DNA: TGTGCCAGCAGCCACAGTACTAGCGGGGGGGCCTACGAGCAGTACTTC.